A single sample is the source of the 15 T cell receptor beta chains below, sequenced in a study of cytomegalovirus exposure and HLA in healthy donors. PCR involved 60 Vbeta and 13 Jbeta primers. TCRdb's table, derived via immunoSEQ multiplex PCR, lists solely in-frame clones and lacks some. Of 150,000 to 200,000 clones detected, roughly 80% appear once; the ten largest clones hold around 2.1%. The specimen sequenced was PBMCs. The receptors were gathered from a man in his fifties or sixties in good health and CMV-seropositive.

This clone was detected a few times. Within the sample, other DNA sequences also encode this same CDR3. The rearrangement joins TRBV25-1 to TRBJ2-5; D unclear. Germline V gene sequence: CDR1 MGHDK, CDR2 SYGVNS. The CDR3 has 13 amino acids. V was shortened by 5 bases and J by 4 bases, with 11 bases between the two germline ends. DNA for the CDR3: TGTGCCAGCAGTCGAAGGTCGGGAGAGACCCAGTACTTC. Protein: CASSRRSGETQYF. Looking up the rest from reference TRBV25-1 and TRBJ2-5 gives the full variable domain: EADIYQTPRYLVIGTGKKITLECSQTMGHDKMYWYQQDPGMELHLIHYSYGVNSTEKGDLSSESTVSRIRTEHFPLTLESARPSHTSQYLCASSRRSGETQYFGPGTRLLVL.

The chain links TRBV28 to TRBJ2-1; 7 bases agree with TRBD2. The germline gives CDR1 MDHEN, CDR2 SYDVKM. The ends lost 6 bases at V and 15 bases at J; junction bases unmatched: 8. The CDR3 is 11 amino acids. The CDR3, as DNA: TGTGCCAGCAGACTCCGGGACTACCCGTTCTTC. This sequence encodes CASRLRDYPFF.

With respect to this clone: Other DNA sequences in this specimen translate into the identical CDR3. The rearrangement links TRBV5-1 to TRBJ2-3; TRBD2 matches 9 bases. After removal of 0 bases from V and 3 bases from J, the junction contained 5 bases not matched to a gene. Germline CDR1 is SGHRS and CDR2 is YFSETQ. The CDR3 length is 16 residues. The CDR3 coding sequence is TGCGCCAGCAGCTTGGTCAACAGCGGGGGGACAGATACGCAGTATTTT. It specifies CASSLVNSGGTDTQYF.

V gene TRBV11-2 combines with J gene TRBJ1-2, with D possibly matching TRBD1 (5 bases). Trimming took off 5 bases at V and 2 bases at J, with 15 bases between the two ends. CDR3 length equals 15 residues. Looked up from germline, CDR1 is SGHAT and CDR2 is FQNNGV. The CDR3 DNA follows: TGTGCCAGCAGCCCTATGTTAGGGGTCAACTATGGCTACACCTTC. It encodes CASSPMLGVNYGYTF.

This clone was counted only a few times. The rearrangement uses TRBV5-1 and TRBJ1-2; 7 bases agree with TRBD1. Germline CDR1 reads SGHRS; CDR2 reads YFSETQ. The ends lost 5 bases at V and 4 bases at J; junction bases unmatched: 11. The CDR3 extends over 15 amino acids. The CDR3 is CASRDNTGVGYGYTF. In nucleotides, the CDR3 is TGCGCCAGCAGGGACAACACAGGGGTTGGCTATGGCTACACCTTC.

The CDR3 loop is CASSSGTGLISYEQYF. CDR3 nucleotide sequence: TGTGCCAGCAGCTCCGGGACAGGTTTGATCTCCTACGAGCAGTACTTC. The rearrangement uses TRBV7-9 and TRBJ2-7; 8 bases are a match to TRBD1. This CDR3 spans 16 amino acids. The germline CDR1 and CDR2 sequences are SEHNR and FQNEAQ (reference sequence). V lost 4 bases, J lost 0 bases, and 8 bases stayed unmatched.

The V gene is TRBV7-9, the J gene TRBJ1-6; 7 bases fit TRBD1. This CDR3 region has 16 residues. Germline V lookup: CDR1 SEHNR, CDR2 FQNEAQ (reference sequence). With V trimmed by 10 bases and J by 4 bases, 13 bases remained unmatched. CDR3: CATFEGTANYNSPLHF. In DNA form, the CDR3 reads TGTGCCACCTTCGAAGGGACAGCAAATTATAATTCACCCCTCCACTTT.

This chain connects TRBV7-9 to TRBJ1-2; TRBD1 agrees at 10 bases. The J segment lost 3 bases and the V segment lost 5 bases, leaving 0 bases of the junction unmatched. The CDR3 sequence is 13 residues long. Germline-derived CDR1 and CDR2 are SEHNR and FQNEAQ (reference sequence). CDR3 residues: CASSGQGDYGYTF. Here the CDR3 DNA reads TGTGCCAGCAGCGGACAGGGGGACTATGGCTACACCTTC.

This chain uses TRBV5-5 with TRBJ2-1; a possible D gene is TRBD2 (6 bases). V dropped 0 bases and J dropped 2 bases, with 15 bases sitting between them. Germline CDR1 SGHKS, CDR2 YYEKEE (reference sequence). This CDR3 spans 17 amino acids. The CDR3 here is CASSLGGYGTPYNEQFF. CDR3 coding DNA: TGTGCCAGCAGCTTGGGAGGGTACGGGACTCCCTACAATGAGCAGTTCTTC.

The CDR3 sequence is CASSRDDRWVTEAFF. CDR3 sequence (DNA): TGTGCCAGCAGCCGTGATGACAGGTGGGTCACTGAAGCTTTCTTT. The gene calls are TRBV28 and TRBJ1-1; D is perhaps TRBD1 (6 bases). Trimming removed 6 bases from V and 4 bases from J, with 18 bases in between. The germline gives CDR1 MDHEN, CDR2 SYDVKM. This CDR3 region has 15 residues.

This chain connects TRBV19 to TRBJ2-1; D not certain. Deletions cut 9 bases from V and 7 bases from J, with 19 bases between. The CDR3 is 14 amino acids. Per germline, CDR1 LNHDA and CDR2 SQIVND (reference sequence). The CDR3 sequence: CASSPSLHLNEQFF. The CDR3 DNA reads TGTGCCAGCTCCCCGAGTCTGCATCTGAATGAGCAGTTCTTC.

This clone was observed once. This chain links TRBV9 with TRBJ2-2; TRBD1 is a possible D gene (5 bases). Germline CDR1 SGDLS, CDR2 YYNGEE. V was trimmed by 0 bases and J by 3 bases, leaving 12 bases between them. CDR3 size: 16 residues. Here the CDR3 reads CASSVGVGQDTGELFF. As DNA, the CDR3 is TGTGCCAGCAGCGTAGGCGTGGGGCAGGACACCGGGGAGCTGTTTTTT.

CDR3 in DNA: TGTGCCAGCAGCGTAGCTCCCACAGTTTCAGAGACCCAGTACTTC. Translated: CASSVAPTVSETQYF. The V call is TRBV9, the J call TRBJ2-5; D gene ambiguous. The CDR3 sequence is 15 residues long. Trimming took off 0 bases at V and 4 bases at J, with 13 bases between the two ends. Germline CDR1 SGDLS, CDR2 YYNGEE.

This rearrangement joins TRBV9 to TRBJ2-2, with D possibly being TRBD2 (5 bases). The V gene lost 3 bases and the J gene lost 0 bases, with 9 bases spanning the gap. The CDR3 covers 15 residues. Germline loops: CDR1 SGDLS, CDR2 YYNGEE. CDR3 nucleotides: TGTGCCAGCAGCGACCGGGGTGCGAACACCGGGGAGCTGTTTTTT. This sequence encodes CASSDRGANTGELFF.

This clone occurred once. The chain uses TRBV7-2 and TRBJ2-3; weak D call: TRBD2 (5 bases). The CDR3 runs 15 residues. Trimming left V 5 bases short and J 0 bases short, with 12 bases between. Germline CDR1 and CDR2: SGHTA and FQGNSA. The CDR3 here is CASSPGLSSTDTQYF. Here the CDR3 DNA reads TGTGCCAGCAGCCCCGGACTGTCTAGCACAGATACGCAGTATTTT.